Listed below are T cell receptor beta chains from one sample, sequenced in a study of beta chain features in type 1 diabetes. Repertoires were generated with immunoSEQ multiplex PCR, while TCRdb's copy carries only in-frame clones and drops some. This sample has around 170,000 clones, with about 9.8% found just once. What was sequenced was central memory CD4+ T cells from blood. The receptors stem from a woman in her late teens or twenties in good health. Each CDR3 is given with its conserved first and last residue. Each record gives: J gene, V gene, D gene, clone size, CDR3 protein, CDR3 DNA. A D gene is named only where the DNA matches it firmly. Clone size is given for some rows only: seen once, a few or many times, or a class if the clone is expanded.

TRBJ1-1,TRBV27,NA,few,CASSWTDRPTEAFF,TGTGCCAGCAGCTGGACAGATCGGCCCACTGAAGCTTTCTTT
TRBJ2-1,TRBV5-1,TRBD1,few,CASSLGDRVGSYNEQFF,TGCGCCAGCAGCTTGGGGGACAGGGTTGGCTCCTACAATGAGCAGTTCTTC
TRBJ1-1,TRBV18,NA,few,CASSGQGGNTEAFF,TGTGCCAGCTCCGGGCAGGGCGGGAACACTGAAGCTTTCTTT
TRBJ1-1,TRBV7-2,NA,NA,CASSLLEGTEAFF,TGTGCCAGCAGCTTACTAGAGGGCACTGAAGCTTTCTTT
TRBJ2-7,TRBV13,NA,NA,CASSTPGRGAYEQYF,TGTGCCAGCAGCACCCCGGGCAGGGGGGCCTACGAGCAGTACTTC
TRBJ2-2,TRBV4-1,NA,few,CASSQDRGSIRELFF,TGCGCCAGCAGCCAAGACCGAGGGAGCATCCGGGAGCTGTTTTTT
TRBJ1-2,TRBV7-9,NA,few,CASSLEGGYGYTF,TGTGCCAGCAGCCTGGAAGGGGGCTATGGCTACACCTTC
TRBJ2-3,TRBV7-2,NA,many,CASSYLRDTQYF,TGTGCCAGCAGCTACTTGAGGGATACGCAGTATTTT
TRBJ1-6,TRBV27,NA,NA,CASKDGWGAPLHF,TGTGCCAGCAAAGACGGCTGGGGAGCACCCCTCCACTTT
TRBJ1-5,TRBV30,NA,NA,CAWSTPGGPQHF,TGTGCCTGGAGTACGCCCGGAGGACCCCAGCATTTT
TRBJ2-7,TRBV7-8,TRBD2,NA,CASSPRAGEEQYF,TGTGCCAGCAGCCCTCGGGCGGGGGAGGAGCAGTACTTC
TRBJ1-5,TRBV5-6,TRBD1,few,CASSLWTGTSVNQPQHF,TGTGCCAGCAGCCTCTGGACAGGGACCTCTGTTAATCAGCCCCAGCATTTT
TRBJ2-5,TRBV7-3,TRBD1,few,CASSFSQGETQYF,TGTGCCAGCAGCTTCTCACAGGGGGAGACCCAGTACTTC
TRBJ1-4,TRBV30,TRBD1,few,CAWKRQGPEKLFF,TGTGCCTGGAAAAGACAGGGACCGGAAAAACTGTTTTTT
TRBJ2-3,TRBV12-5,TRBD1,NA,CASGSDRGTDTQYF,TGTGCTAGTGGTTCGGACAGGGGGACAGATACGCAGTATTTT
TRBJ1-2,TRBV6-5,NA,NA,CASSWGGDYGYTF,TGTGCCAGCAGTTGGGGCGGGGACTATGGCTACACCTTC
TRBJ1-5,TRBV6-5,NA,NA,CASSYSPGSNQPQHF,TGTGCCAGCAGTTACTCGCCGGGGAGCAATCAGCCCCAGCATTTT